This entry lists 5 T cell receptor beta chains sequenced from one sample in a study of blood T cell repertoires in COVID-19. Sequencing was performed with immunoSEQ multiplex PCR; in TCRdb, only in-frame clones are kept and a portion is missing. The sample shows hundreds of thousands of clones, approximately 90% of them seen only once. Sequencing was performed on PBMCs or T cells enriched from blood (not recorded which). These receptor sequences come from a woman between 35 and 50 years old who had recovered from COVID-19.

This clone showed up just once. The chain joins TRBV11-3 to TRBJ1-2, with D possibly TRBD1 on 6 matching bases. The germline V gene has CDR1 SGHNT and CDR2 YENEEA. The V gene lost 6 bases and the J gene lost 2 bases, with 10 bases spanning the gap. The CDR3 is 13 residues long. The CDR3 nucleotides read TGTGCCAGCAGTGAAGACAGGAACTATGGCTACACCTTC. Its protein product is CASSEDRNYGYTF.

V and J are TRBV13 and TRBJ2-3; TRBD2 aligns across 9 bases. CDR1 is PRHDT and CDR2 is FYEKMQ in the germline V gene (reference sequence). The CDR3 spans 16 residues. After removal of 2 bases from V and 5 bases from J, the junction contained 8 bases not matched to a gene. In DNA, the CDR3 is TGTGCCAGCAGCTTAAGCGGGGGGAGGCCTCTAGATACGCAGTATTTT. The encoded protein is CASSLSGGRPLDTQYF. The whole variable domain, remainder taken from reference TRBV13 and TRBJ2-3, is AAGVIQSPRHLIKEKRETATLKCYPIPRHDTVYWYQQGPGQDPQFLISFYEKMQSDKGSIPDRFSAQQFSDYHSELNMSSLELGDSALYFCASSLSGGRPLDTQYFGPGTRLTVL.

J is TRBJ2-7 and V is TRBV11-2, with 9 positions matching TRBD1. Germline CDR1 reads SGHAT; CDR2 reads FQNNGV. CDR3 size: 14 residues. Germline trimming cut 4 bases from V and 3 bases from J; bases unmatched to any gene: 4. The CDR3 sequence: CASSWTGANYEQYF. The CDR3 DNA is TGTGCCAGCAGCTGGACAGGGGCGAACTACGAGCAGTACTTC.

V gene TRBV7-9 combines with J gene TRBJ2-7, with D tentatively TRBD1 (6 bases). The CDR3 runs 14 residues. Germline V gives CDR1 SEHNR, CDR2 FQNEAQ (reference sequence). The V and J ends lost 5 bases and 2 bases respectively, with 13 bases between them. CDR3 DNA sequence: TGTGCCAGCAGCCCTTACAGGGACCCCTACGAGCAGTACTTC. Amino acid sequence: CASSPYRDPYEQYF.

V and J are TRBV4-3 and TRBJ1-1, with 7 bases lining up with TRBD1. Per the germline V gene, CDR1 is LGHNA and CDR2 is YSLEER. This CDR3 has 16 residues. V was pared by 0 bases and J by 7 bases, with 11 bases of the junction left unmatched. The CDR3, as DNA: TGCGCCAGCAGCCAAGATTGGGACAGCTCCAGGGGTGAAGCTTTCTTT. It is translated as CASSQDWDSSRGEAFF.